This entry concerns a single TCR beta chain. Its specificity is not known. Primers included in the PCR were 60 Vbeta and 13 Jbeta primers. Assay: immunoSEQ multiplex PCR; the TCRdb copy retains only in-frame clones and omits some. This sample has about 150,000 clones, with 78% found just once. The sample comes from a study of cytomegalovirus exposure and HLA in healthy donors. Study-wide results and caveats: A few of the chains that were CMV-associated were confirmed in vitro to be specific for CMV antigens.

CDR1 and CDR2 (germline): SQVTM, ANQGSEA. Germline trimming cut 5 bases from V and 5 bases from J; bases unmatched to any gene: 4. The CDR3 runs 12 residues. This receptor was taken from a woman aged 45-65 years in good health and CMV-seropositive. Input material: PBMCs. This chain uses TRBV29-1 with TRBJ1-1; TRBD1 matches 8 bases. This CDR3 reads CSVSTGGTEAFF. CDR3 bases: TGCAGCGTTTCAACAGGGGGAACTGAAGCTTTCTTT.